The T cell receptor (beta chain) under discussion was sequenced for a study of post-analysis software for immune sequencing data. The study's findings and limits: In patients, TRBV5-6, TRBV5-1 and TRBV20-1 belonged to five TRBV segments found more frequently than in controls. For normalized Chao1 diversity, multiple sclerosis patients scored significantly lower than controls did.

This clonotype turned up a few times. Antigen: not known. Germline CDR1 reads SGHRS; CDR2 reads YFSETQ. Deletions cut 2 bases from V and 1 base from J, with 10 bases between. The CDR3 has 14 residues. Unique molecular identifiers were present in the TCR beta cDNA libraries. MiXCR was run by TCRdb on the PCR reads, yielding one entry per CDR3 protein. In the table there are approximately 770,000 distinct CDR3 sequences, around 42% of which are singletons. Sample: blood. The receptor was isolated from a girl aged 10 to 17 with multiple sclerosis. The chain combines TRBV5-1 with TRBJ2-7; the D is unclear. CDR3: CASSFSGGSYEQYF. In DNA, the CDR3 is TGCGCCAGCAGCTTTTCTGGTGGATCCTACGAGCAGTACTTC.